This is a list of T cell receptor beta chains from one sample in a study of T cells in Graves' hyperthyroidism and ophthalmopathy. TCRdb re-called the multiplex PCR reads with MiXCR, one entry per CDR3 protein. Of approximately 700,000 distinct CDR3 sequences in the sample, roughly 45% were seen once. The sequenced material came from peripheral blood or thyroid tissue (not recorded which). The receptors shown here come from an adult man with Graves' disease, either hyperthyroidism or ophthalmopathy (not recorded which). CDR3s include the opening cysteine and the closing phenylalanine or tryptophan. A D gene is named only where the DNA matches it firmly. Only part of the rows carry a size: once, few, many, or a class if the clone is expanded.

few,TRBV7-8,TRBJ2-7,TRBD2,CASSRGGQFYEQYF,TGTGCCAGCAGCCGGGGGGGGCAGTTCTACGAGCAGTACTTC
-,TRBV15,TRBJ1-1,-,CATSLEKTGPADTEAFF,TGTGCCACCAGCTTAGAAAAAACAGGGCCCGCCGACACTGAAGCTTTCTTT
-,TRBV2,TRBJ1-5,-,CASMRLVNQPQHF,TGTGCCAGCATGAGGCTGGTCAATCAGCCCCAGCATTTT
few,TRBV13,TRBJ2-7,TRBD1,CASSSRDRFSYEQYF,TGTGCCAGCAGCTCCAGGGACAGATTCTCCTACGAGCAGTACTTC
-,TRBV6-1,TRBJ1-1,-,CASKGTGRTEAFF,TGTGCCAGCAAGGGCACAGGGCGAACTGAAGCTTTCTTT
-,TRBV7-2,TRBJ2-7,-,CASSRDTGQGQYF,TGTGCCAGCAGCCGGGACACGGGCCAAGGGCAGTACTTC
few,TRBV12-3/TRBV12-4,TRBJ2-5,TRBD2,CASSRGIGGTSDETQYF,TGTGCCAGCAGCCGCGGGATAGGGGGGACTAGCGACGAGACCCAGTACTTC
-,TRBV10-2,TRBJ2-5,TRBD2,CASSETAGEGETQYF,TGCGCCAGCAGTGAGACGGCCGGGGAGGGAGAGACCCAGTACTTC
few,TRBV13,TRBJ2-7,-,CASSEIGYEQYF,TGTGCCAGCAGCGAAATCGGCTACGAGCAGTACTTC
once,TRBV29-1,TRBJ2-3,TRBD2,CSVTAGDIDTQYF,TGCAGCGTCACAGCGGGAGATATAGATACGCAGTATTTT
-,TRBV2,TRBJ1-1,TRBD1,CARQGITTEAFF,TGTGCCAGACAGGGGATAACCACTGAAGCTTTCTTT
-,TRBV20-1,TRBJ2-1,-,CSASAGQSNYNEQFF,TGCAGTGCTAGCGCCGGACAGTCAAACTACAATGAGCAGTTCTTC
few,TRBV9,TRBJ1-2,-,CASIGGLSGYTF,TGTGCCAGCATCGGGGGCTTGTCTGGCTACACCTTC
-,TRBV2,TRBJ1-1,-,CASSTRAGGTEAFF,TGTGCCAGCTCGACGCGAGCCGGCGGCACTGAAGCTTTCTTT
-,TRBV2,TRBJ1-5,TRBD1,CASGLGQGEWQPQHF,TGTGCCAGCGGGCTGGGACAGGGGGAATGGCAGCCCCAGCATTTT
many,TRBV7-8,TRBJ1-5,-,CASSFSGEVKPQHF,TGTGCCAGCAGCTTTTCGGGGGAAGTGAAGCCCCAGCATTTT
-,TRBV7-2,TRBJ2-2,-,CASSLSTGELLF,TGTGCCAGCAGCTTGAGCACCGGGGAGCTGCTTTTT
-,TRBV2,TRBJ1-2,-,CASSETGYRDYGYTF,TGTGCCAGCAGTGAAACGGGGTACAGGGATTATGGCTACACCTTC
-,TRBV29-1,TRBJ1-2,TRBD1,CSVAGTDYSYTF,TGCAGCGTGGCCGGGACAGATTACAGCTACACCTTC
many,TRBV20-1,TRBJ2-7,TRBD1,CSARDLRQGAGEQYF,TGCAGTGCTAGAGATCTCCGACAGGGGGCGGGGGAGCAGTACTTC
-,TRBV7-2,TRBJ2-5,-,CASMRGTGQTQYF,TGTGCCAGCATGAGGGGAACAGGCCAGACCCAGTACTTC
few,TRBV7-9,TRBJ1-2,TRBD1,CASSALQGSYYGYTF,TGTGCCAGCAGCGCCCTACAGGGGTCGTACTATGGCTACACCTTC
many,TRBV7-8,TRBJ1-1,-,CASSLGRHSEAFF,TGTGCCAGCAGCTTAGGGAGGCACAGTGAAGCTTTCTTT
-,TRBV12-3/TRBV12-4,TRBJ2-5,-,CASSLSRRQGGETQYF,TGTGCCAGCAGCCTAAGCCGGCGGCAGGGAGGAGAGACCCAGTACTTC
-,TRBV6-9,TRBJ2-7,-,CASSYSNSGVYEQYF,TGTGCCAGCAGTTACTCGAATTCCGGCGTCTACGAGCAGTACTTC
few,TRBV2,TRBJ1-2,TRBD1,CASSPFVEQGIGYGYTF,TGTGCCAGCAGTCCCTTTGTTGAACAGGGGATTGGCTATGGCTACACCTTC
-,TRBV5-1,TRBJ2-7,TRBD1,CTSSLGTGTGINEQYF,TGCACCAGCAGCTTGGGGACCGGGACAGGGATTAACGAGCAGTACTTC
-,TRBV24-1,TRBJ1-2,-,CASSAGLSVSRYGYTF,TGTGCCAGCAGTGCTGGCTTATCTGTGTCTAGGTATGGCTACACCTTC
-,TRBV28,TRBJ1-6,-,CASGRQRSPLHF,TGTGCCAGCGGGAGACAGAGATCACCCCTCCACTTT
-,TRBV19,TRBJ2-1,TRBD1,CASRTGGSAYNEQFF,TGTGCCAGTAGGACAGGGGGCAGCGCCTACAATGAGCAGTTCTTC
-,TRBV10-3,TRBJ1-5,-,CAIGSSVNQPQHF,TGTGCCATCGGTAGCAGCGTCAATCAGCCCCAGCATTTT
many,TRBV9,TRBJ1-2,TRBD1,CASSDRDRDYGYTF,TGTGCCAGCAGCGATCGGGACAGAGACTATGGCTACACCTTC
few,TRBV20-1,TRBJ1-6,TRBD1,CSAGGTGVSYNSPLHF,TGCAGTGCTGGGGGGACAGGGGTCTCCTATAATTCACCCCTCCACTTT
-,TRBV15,TRBJ2-5,-,CASSPQAGSQETQYF,TGTGCCAGCTCACCACAGGCAGGGTCCCAAGAGACCCAGTACTTC
-,TRBV11-2,TRBJ2-2,-,CASTVEPGELFF,TGTGCCAGCACCGTCGAACCAGGGGAGCTGTTTTTT
once,TRBV29-1,TRBJ1-1,TRBD1,CSVEEPGQGRAVGAFF,TGCAGCGTTGAAGAGCCGGGACAGGGAAGGGCTGTAGGAGCTTTCTTT
many,TRBV7-2,TRBJ2-5,TRBD1,CASSLGADRDIETQYF,TGTGCCAGCAGCTTAGGGGCGGACAGGGATATAGAGACCCAGTACTTC
-,TRBV5-4,TRBJ2-7,-,CASSPAVSYEQCF,TGTGCCAGCAGTCCCGCCGTATCCTACGAGCAGTGCTTC
-,TRBV24-1,TRBJ2-3,-,CATSQVDTQYF,TGTGCCACCAGCCAGGTAGATACGCAGTATTTT